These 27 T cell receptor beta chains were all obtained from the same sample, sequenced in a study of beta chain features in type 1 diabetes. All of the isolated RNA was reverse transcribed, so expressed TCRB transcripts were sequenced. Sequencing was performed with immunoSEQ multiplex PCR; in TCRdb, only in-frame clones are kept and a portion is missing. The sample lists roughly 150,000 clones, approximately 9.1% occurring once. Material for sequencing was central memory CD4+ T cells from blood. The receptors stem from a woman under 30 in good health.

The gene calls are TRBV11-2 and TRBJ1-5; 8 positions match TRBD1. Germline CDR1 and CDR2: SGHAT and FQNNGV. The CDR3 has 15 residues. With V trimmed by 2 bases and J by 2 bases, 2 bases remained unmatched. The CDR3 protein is CASSLQGAGNQPQHF. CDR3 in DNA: TGTGCCAGCAGCTTACAGGGGGCAGGCAATCAGCCCCAGCATTTT.

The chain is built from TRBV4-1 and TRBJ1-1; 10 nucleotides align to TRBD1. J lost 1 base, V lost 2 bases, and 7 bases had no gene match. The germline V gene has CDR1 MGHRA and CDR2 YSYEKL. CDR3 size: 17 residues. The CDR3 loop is CASSQRDRGGGNTEAFF. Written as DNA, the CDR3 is TGCGCCAGCAGCCAAAGGGACAGGGGAGGGGGGAACACTGAAGCTTTCTTT.

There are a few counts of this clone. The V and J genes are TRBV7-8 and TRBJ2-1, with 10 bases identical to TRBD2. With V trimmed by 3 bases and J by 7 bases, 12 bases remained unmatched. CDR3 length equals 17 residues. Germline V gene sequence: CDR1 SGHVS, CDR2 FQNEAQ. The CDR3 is CASSFGRASGRGNEQFF. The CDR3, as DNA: TGTGCCAGCAGCTTTGGAAGGGCTAGCGGGAGAGGTAATGAGCAGTTCTTC.

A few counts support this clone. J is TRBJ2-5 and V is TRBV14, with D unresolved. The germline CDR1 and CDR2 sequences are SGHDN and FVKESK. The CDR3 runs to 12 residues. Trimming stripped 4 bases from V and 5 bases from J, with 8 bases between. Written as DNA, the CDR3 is TGTGCCAGCAGCCCCCAACGGGAGACCCAGTACTTC. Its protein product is CASSPQRETQYF.

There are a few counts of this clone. In DNA, the CDR3 is TGTGCCAGTACCGTCAGGGGGGACACTGAAGCTTTCTTT. Protein product: CASTVRGDTEAFF. J is TRBJ1-1 and V is TRBV19; 7 nucleotides agree with TRBD1. V was clipped by 7 bases and J by 3 bases; unmatched bases: 5. CDR1 is LNHDA and CDR2 is SQIVND in the germline V gene (reference sequence). The CDR3 spans 13 residues.

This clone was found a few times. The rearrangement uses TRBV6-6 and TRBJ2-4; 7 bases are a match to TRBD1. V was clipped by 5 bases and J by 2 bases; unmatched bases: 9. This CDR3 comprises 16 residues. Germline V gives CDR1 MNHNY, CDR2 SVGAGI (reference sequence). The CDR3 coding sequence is TGTGCCAGCAGTGTACCGGGACAGCTGTCCAAAAACATTCAGTACTTC. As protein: CASSVPGQLSKNIQYF.

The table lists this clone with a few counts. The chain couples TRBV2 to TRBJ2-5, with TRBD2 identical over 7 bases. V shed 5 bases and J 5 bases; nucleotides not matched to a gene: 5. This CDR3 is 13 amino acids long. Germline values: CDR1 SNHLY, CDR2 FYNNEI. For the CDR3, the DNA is TGTGCCAGCAGTTACTTGGGGGGGGAGACCCAGTACTTC. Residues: CASSYLGGETQYF. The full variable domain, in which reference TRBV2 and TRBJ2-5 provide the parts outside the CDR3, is EPEVTQTPSHQVTQMGQEVILRCVPISNHLYFYWYRQILGQKVEFLVSFYNNEISEKSEIFDDQFSVERPDGSNFTLKIRSTKLEDSAMYFCASSYLGGETQYFGPGTRLLVL.

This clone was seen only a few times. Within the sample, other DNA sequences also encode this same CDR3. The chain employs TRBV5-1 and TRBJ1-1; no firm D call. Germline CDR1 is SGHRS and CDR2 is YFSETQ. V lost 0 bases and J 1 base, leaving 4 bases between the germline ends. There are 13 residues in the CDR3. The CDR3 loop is CASSLAGNTEAFF. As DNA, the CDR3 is TGCGCCAGCAGCTTGGCAGGGAACACTGAAGCTTTCTTT.

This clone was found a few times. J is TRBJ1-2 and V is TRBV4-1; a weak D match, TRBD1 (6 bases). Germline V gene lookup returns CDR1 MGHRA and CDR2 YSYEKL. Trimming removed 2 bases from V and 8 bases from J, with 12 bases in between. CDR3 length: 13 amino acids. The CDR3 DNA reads TGCGCCAGCAGCCAACCTACAGGGTACGGCTACACCTTC. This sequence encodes CASSQPTGYGYTF.

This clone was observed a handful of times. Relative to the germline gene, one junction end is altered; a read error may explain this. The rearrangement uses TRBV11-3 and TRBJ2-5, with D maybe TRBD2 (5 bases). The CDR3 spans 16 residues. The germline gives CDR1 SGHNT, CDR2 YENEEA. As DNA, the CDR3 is TGTGCCAGCACCCTTGAGGGAACCTTGGGAAGAGAGGCCCAGTACTTC. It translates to CASTLEGTLGREAQYF.

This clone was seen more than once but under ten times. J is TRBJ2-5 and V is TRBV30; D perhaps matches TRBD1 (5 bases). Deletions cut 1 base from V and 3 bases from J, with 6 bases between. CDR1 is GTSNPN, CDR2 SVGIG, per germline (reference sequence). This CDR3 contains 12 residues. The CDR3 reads CAWSEGEETQYF. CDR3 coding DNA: TGTGCCTGGAGTGAAGGGGAAGAGACCCAGTACTTC.

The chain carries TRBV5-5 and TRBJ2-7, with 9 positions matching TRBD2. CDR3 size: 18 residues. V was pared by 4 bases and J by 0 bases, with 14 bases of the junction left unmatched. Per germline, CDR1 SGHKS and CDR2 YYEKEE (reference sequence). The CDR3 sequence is CASSKTSGITSSSYEQYF. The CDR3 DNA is TGTGCCAGCAGCAAGACTAGCGGCATCACTTCCAGCTCCTACGAGCAGTACTTC. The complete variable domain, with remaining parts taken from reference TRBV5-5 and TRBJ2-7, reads DAGVTQSPTHLIKTRGQQVTLRCSPISGHKSVSWYQQVLGQGPQFIFQYYEKEERGRGNFPDRFSARQFPNYSSELNVNALLLGDSALYLCASSKTSGITSSSYEQYFGPGTRLTVT.

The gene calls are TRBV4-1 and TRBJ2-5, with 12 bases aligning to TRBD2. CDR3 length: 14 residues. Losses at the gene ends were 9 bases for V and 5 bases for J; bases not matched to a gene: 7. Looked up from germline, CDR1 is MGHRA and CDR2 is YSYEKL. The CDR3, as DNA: TGCGCCAGTTCTAGCGGGGGGGCCCTGGAGACCCAGTACTTC. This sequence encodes CASSSGGALETQYF.

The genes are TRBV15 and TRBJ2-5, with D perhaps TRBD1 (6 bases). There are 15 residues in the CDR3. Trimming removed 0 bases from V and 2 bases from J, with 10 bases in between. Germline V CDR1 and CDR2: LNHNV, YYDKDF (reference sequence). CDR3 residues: CATSRDRGPQETQYF. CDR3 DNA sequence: TGTGCCACCAGCAGAGACAGGGGCCCTCAAGAGACCCAGTACTTC. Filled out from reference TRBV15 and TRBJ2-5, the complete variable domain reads DAMVIQNPRYQVTQFGKPVTLSCSQTLNHNVMYWYQQKSSQAPKLLFHYYDKDFNNEADTPDNFQSRRPNTSFCFLDIRSPGLGDTAMYLCATSRDRGPQETQYFGPGTRLLVL.

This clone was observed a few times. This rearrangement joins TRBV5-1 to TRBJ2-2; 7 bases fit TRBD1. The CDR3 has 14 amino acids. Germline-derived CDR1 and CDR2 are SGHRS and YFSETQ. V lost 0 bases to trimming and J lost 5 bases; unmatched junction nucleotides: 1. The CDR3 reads CASSLDRGTGELFF. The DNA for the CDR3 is TGCGCCAGCAGCTTGGACAGGGGAACCGGGGAGCTGTTTTTT.

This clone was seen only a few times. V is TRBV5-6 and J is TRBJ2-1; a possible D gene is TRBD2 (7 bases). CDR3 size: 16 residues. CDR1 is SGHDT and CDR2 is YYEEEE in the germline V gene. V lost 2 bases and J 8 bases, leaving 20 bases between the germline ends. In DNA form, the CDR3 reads TGTGCCAGCAGCTTTATAGCGGGCCCAGGGGTGGATGAGCAGTTCTTC. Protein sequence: CASSFIAGPGVDEQFF.

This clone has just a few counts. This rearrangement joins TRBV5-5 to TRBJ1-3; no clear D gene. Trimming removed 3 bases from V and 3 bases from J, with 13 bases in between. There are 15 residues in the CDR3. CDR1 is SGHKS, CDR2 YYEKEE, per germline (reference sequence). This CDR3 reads CASSYSAGNGNTIYF. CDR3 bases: TGTGCCAGCAGCTATTCAGCAGGAAATGGAAACACCATATATTTT. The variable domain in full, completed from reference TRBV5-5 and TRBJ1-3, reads DAGVTQSPTHLIKTRGQQVTLRCSPISGHKSVSWYQQVLGQGPQFIFQYYEKEERGRGNFPDRFSARQFPNYSSELNVNALLLGDSALYLCASSYSAGNGNTIYFGEGSWLTVV.

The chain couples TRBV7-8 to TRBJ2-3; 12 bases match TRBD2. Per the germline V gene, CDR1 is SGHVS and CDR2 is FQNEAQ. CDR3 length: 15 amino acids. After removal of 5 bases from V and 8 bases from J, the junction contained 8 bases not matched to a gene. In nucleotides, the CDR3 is TGTGCCAGCAGCCAGTCTAGCGGGGGGGCAAGTACGCAGTATTTT. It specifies CASSQSSGGASTQYF.

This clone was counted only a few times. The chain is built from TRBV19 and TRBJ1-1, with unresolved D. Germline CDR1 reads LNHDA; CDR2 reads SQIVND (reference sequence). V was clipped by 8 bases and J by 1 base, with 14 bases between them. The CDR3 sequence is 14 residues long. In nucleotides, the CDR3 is TGTGCCAGTCGGGAGATAACAGAGAACACTGAAGCTTTCTTT. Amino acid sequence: CASREITENTEAFF. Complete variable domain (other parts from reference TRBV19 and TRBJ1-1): DGGITQSPKYLFRKEGQNVTLSCEQNLNHDAMYWYRQDPGQGLRLIYYSQIVNDFQKGDIAEGYSVSREKKESFPLTVTSAQKNPTAFYLCASREITENTEAFFGQGTRLTVV.

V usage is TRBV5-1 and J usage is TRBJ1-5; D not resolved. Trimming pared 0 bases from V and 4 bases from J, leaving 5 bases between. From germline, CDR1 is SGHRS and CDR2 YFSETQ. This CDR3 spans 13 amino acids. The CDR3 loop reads CASSLDSNQPQHF. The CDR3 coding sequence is TGCGCCAGCAGCTTGGACAGTAATCAGCCCCAGCATTTT.

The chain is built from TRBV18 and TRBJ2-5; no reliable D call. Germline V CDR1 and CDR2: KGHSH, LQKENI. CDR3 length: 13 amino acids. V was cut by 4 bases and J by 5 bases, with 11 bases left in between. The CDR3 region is CASSRPERETQYF. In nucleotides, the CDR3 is TGTGCCAGCTCACGGCCTGAGAGGGAGACCCAGTACTTC.

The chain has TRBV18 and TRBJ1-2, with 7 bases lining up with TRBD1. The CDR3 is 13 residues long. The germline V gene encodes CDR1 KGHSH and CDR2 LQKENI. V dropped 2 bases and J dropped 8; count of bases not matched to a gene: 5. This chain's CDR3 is CASSPDREWGYTF. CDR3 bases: TGTGCCAGCTCACCAGACAGGGAGTGGGGCTACACCTTC.

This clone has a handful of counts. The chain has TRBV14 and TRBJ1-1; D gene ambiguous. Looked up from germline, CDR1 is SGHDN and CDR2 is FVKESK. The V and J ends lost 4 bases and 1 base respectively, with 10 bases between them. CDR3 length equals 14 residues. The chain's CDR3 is CASSLRGSNTEAFF. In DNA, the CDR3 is TGTGCCAGCAGCCTTCGGGGTTCGAACACTGAAGCTTTCTTT.

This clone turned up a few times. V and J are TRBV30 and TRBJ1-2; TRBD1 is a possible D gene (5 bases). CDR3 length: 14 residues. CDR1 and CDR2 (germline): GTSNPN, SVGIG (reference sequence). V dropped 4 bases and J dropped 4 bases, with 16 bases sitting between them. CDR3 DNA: TGTGCCTGGAATACAGGCGGTTCTTCCTATGGCTACACCTTC. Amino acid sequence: CAWNTGGSSYGYTF.

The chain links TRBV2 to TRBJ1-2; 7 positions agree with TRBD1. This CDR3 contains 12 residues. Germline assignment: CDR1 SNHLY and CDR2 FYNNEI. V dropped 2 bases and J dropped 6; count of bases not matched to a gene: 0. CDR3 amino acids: CASSETGDGYTF. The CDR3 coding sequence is TGTGCCAGCAGTGAAACAGGGGATGGCTACACCTTC.

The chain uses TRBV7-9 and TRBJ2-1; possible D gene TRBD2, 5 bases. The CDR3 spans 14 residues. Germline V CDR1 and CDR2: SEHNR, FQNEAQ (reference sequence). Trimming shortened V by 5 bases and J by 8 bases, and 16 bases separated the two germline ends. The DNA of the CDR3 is TGTGCCAGCAGCCTCAGGACGCCGAGGGATGAGCAGTTCTTC. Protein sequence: CASSLRTPRDEQFF.

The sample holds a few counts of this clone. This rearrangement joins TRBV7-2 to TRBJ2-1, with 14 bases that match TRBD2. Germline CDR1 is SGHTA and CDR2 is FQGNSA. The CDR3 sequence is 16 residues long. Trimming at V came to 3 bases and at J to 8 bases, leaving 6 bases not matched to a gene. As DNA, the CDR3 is TGTGCCAGCAGCTTTAGCGGGACTAGCGGGAGTTATGAGCAGTTCTTC. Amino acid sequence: CASSFSGTSGSYEQFF.